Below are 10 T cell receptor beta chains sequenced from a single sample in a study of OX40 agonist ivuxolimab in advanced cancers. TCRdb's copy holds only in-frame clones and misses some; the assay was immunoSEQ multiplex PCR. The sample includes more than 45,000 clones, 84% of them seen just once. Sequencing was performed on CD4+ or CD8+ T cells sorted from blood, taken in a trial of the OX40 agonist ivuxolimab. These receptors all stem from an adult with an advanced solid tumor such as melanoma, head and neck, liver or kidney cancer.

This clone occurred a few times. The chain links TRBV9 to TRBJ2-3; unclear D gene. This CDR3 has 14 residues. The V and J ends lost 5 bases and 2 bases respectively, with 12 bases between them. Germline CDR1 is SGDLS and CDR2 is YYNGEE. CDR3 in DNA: TGTGCCAGCAGTGACCGGGTCCACACAGATACGCAGTATTTT. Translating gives CASSDRVHTDTQYF.

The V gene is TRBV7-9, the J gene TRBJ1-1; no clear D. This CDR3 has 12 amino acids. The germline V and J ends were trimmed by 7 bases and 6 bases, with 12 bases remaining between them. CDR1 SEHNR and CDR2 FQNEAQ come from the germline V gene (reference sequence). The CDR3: CASTPAGSEAFF. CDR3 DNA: TGTGCCAGCACCCCGGCGGGGTCTGAAGCTTTCTTT.

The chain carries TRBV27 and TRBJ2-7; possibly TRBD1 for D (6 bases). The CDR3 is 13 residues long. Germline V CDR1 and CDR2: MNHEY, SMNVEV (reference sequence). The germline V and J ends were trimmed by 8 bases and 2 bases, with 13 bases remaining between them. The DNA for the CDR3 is TGTGCCAGCTCTAGACAGGCAGCCTACGAGCAGTACTTC. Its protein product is CASSRQAAYEQYF.

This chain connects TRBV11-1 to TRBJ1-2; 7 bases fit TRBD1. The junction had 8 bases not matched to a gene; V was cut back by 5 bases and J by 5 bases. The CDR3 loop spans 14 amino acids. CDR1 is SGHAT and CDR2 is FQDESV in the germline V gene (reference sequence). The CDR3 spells CASSISTGRYGYTF. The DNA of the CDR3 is TGTGCCAGCAGCATCTCGACAGGGCGATATGGCTACACCTTC. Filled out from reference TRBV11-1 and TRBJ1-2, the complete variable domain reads EAEVAQSPRYKITEKSQAVAFWCDPISGHATLYWYRQILGQGPELLVQFQDESVVDDSQLPKDRFSAERLKGVDSTLKIQPAELGDSAMYLCASSISTGRYGYTFGSGTRLTVV.

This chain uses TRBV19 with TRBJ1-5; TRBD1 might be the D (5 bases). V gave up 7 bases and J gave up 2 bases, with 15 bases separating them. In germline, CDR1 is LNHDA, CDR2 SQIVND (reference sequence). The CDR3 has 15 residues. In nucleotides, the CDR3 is TGTGCCAGTACCCTTGACAGTGGGGGCAATCAGCCCCAGCATTTT. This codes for CASTLDSGGNQPQHF.

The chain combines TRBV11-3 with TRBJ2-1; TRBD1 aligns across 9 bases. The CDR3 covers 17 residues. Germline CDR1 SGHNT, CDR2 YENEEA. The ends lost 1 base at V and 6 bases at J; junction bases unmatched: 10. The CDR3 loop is CASSLAITGQGSNEQFF. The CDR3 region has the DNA TGTGCCAGCAGCTTAGCTATAACGGGACAGGGCTCCAATGAGCAGTTCTTC. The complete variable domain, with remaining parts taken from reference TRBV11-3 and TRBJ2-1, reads EAGVVQSPRYKIIEKKQPVAFWCNPISGHNTLYWYLQNLGQGPELLIRYENEEAVDDSQLPKDRFSAERLKGVDSTLKIQPAELGDSAVYLCASSLAITGQGSNEQFFGPGTRLTVL.

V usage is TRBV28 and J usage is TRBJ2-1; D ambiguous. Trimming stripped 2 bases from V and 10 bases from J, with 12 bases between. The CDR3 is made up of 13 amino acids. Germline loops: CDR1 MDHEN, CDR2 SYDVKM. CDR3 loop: CASSLDAAAEQFF. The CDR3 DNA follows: TGTGCCAGCAGTTTAGACGCGGCCGCGGAGCAGTTCTTC.

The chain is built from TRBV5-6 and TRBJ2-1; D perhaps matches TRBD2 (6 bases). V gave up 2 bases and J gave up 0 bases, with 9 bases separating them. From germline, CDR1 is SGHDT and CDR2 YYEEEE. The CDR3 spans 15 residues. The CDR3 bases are TGTGCCAGCAGCTTTTTACTAGCCTCCTACAATGAGCAGTTCTTC. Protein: CASSFLLASYNEQFF.

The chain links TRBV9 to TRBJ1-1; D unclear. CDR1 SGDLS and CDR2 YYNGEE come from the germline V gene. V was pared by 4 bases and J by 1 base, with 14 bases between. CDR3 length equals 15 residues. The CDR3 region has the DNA TGTGCCAGCAGCCCCCTCACACGGTGGAACACTGAAGCTTTCTTT. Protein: CASSPLTRWNTEAFF. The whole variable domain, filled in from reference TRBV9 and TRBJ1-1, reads DSGVTQTPKHLITATGQRVTLRCSPRSGDLSVYWYQQSLDQGLQFLIQYYNGEERAKGNILERFSAQQFPDLHSELNLSSLELGDSALYFCASSPLTRWNTEAFFGQGTRLTVV.

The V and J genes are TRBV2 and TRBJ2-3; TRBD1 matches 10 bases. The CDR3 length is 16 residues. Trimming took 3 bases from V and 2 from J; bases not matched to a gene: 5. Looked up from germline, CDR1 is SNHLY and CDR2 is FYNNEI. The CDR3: CASSDLDRGNTDTQYF. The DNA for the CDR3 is TGTGCCAGCAGTGATCTGGACAGGGGGAACACAGATACGCAGTATTTT.